This TCR beta chain is from a study of CD8 T cells in ankylosing spondylitis (dated by TCRdb to the late 2010s). About the full investigation: The study profiled T cell receptor beta repertoires in healthy donors and ankylosing spondylitis patients to find disease-linked TCR variants. The full study cohort was made up of 25 ankylosing spondylitis patients and 108 healthy donors. Samples of peripheral blood were taken, and for ankylosing spondylitis patients, synovial fluid was collected as well.

About this clonotype itself: Its recognized antigen is unknown. No much larger clonotype is one base removed from it; base qualities were not supplied.

For sequencing, an Illumina HiSeq 2500 was employed. Quantitative 5'-RACE with molecular barcodes was used to prepare TCR beta libraries. Regarding the original processing steps: A new computational method, built on a probabilistic model of VDJ rearrangement, was used to identify disease-linked TCR variants. TCRdb applied fastp at Q25 and MiXCR to the public reads, then kept only in-frame beta chains. When rows share a CDR3 protein, they turn into one entry using the most common DNA and genes. These V and J calls rely on TCRdb rather than the paper's analysis. The sample records approximately 340,000 distinct CDR3 sequences, 14% to 15% of which are singletons. Of the sample, roughly 1.1% is held by the ten largest clones. Study-wide conclusions, independent of this receptor: A TCR beta motif made up of eight highly homologous amino acid variants appeared to be characteristic of blood from ankylosing spondylitis patients. Some motif variants were previously reported in synovial fluid and blood of reactive arthritis patients, suggesting common disease-initiation mechanisms. The disease-linked clones showed a CD8+ phenotype and occurred at relatively low frequencies in peripheral blood. The disease-linked clones were reported to be significantly enriched in matched synovial fluid samples from ankylosing spondylitis patients.

The specimen sequenced was blood, either unsorted or a sorted T cell fraction (not recorded which). The clonotype was recovered from a male donor with ankylosing spondylitis or in good health (not recorded which).

The sequence in DNA is TGTGCCAGCAGCCCTCGACAGGGAGCTTATGGCTACACCTTC. This codes for CASSPRQGAYGYTF. The chain uses TRBV14 and TRBJ1-2, and 7 bases in between align with TRBD1. Relative to germline, V is missing 4 bases and J is missing 5 bases, with 7 bases of the junction outside any gene match. The CDR3, from cysteine to phenylalanine, totals 14 residues. The kept DNA is CDR3 alone, 42 bases in frame from the first base. The germline V gene encodes CDR1 SGHDN and CDR2 FVKESK.